This T cell receptor (beta chain) was sequenced in a study of T cell responses to AZD1222 COVID-19 vaccine. General study findings and limits: Only five or six people who got AZD1222 tested seropositive at baseline. Reportedly, close to half of spike-specific TCRs are directed against unmutated variant regions. Mostly white British, mostly female donors; authors suggested clonal diversity may be underestimated.

Assay used: immunoSEQ multiplex PCR; TCRdb lists only in-frame clones, some missing. The sample contains about 140,000 clones, 91% of which appear only once. Comment on this clone: Its antigen is as yet unknown.

This CDR3 region has 11 residues. Trimming removed 7 bases at V and 2 bases at J, with 0 bases between. CDR1 and CDR2 (germline): MNHNY, SVGAGI (reference sequence). Here the sequenced sample was peripheral blood, taken 28 days after the second AZD1222 dose. The receptor's source is an adult who received the AZD1222 COVID-19 vaccine. The chain couples TRBV6-6 to TRBJ2-6; no definite D call. The DNA of the CDR3 is TGTGCCAGCACTGGGGCCAACGTCCTGACTTTC. It specifies CASTGANVLTF.